This T cell receptor (beta chain) was documented in a study of T cells in Graves' hyperthyroidism and ophthalmopathy. Germline V lookup: CDR1 LGHNA, CDR2 YNFKEQ. The CDR3 sequence is 16 residues long. Regions amplified from RNA transcripts were the TCR beta CDR3 regions. The primer set for the first-round RT-PCR of the TCR CDR3 was HTBI. TCRdb analysed the multiplex PCR reads with MiXCR anew, one entry per CDR3 protein. The sample lists some 300,000 distinct CDR3 sequences, 10% to 15% occurring once. Concerning this clonotype: This sequence may be a read error, since a much larger clone differs from it by one base.

Input material: blood. This clonotype was obtained from a woman aged 30 to 39 with Graves' hyperthyroidism that later progressed to Graves' ophthalmopathy. The chain links TRBV4-2 to TRBJ2-2; either TRBD1 or TRBD2 may supply D (5 bases each). The CDR3 DNA reads as TGTGCCAGCAGCCAAGATCGGGGCCCGAACACCGGGGAGCTGCTTTTT. Amino acid sequence: CASSQDRGPNTGELLF.